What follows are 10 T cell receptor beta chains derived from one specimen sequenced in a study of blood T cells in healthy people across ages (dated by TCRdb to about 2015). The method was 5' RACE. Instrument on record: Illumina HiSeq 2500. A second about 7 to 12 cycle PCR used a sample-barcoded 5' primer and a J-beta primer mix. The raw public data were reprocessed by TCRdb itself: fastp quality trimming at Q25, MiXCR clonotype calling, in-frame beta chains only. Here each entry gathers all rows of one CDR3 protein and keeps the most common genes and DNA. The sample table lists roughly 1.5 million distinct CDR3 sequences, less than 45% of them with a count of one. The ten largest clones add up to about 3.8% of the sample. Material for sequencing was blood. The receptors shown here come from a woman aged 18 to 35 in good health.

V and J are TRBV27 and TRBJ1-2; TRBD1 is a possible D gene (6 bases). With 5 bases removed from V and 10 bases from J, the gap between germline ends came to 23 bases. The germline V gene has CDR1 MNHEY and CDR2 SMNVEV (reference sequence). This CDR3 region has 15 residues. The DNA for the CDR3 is TGTGCCAGCAGTCCTTCCACAGGGTACCTTGGTGACTACACCTTC. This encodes CASSPSTGYLGDYTF.

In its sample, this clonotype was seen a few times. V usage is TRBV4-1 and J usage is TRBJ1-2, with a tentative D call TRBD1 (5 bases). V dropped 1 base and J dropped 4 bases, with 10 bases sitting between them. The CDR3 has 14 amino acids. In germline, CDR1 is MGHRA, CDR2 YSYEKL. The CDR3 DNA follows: TGCGCCAGCAGCCAAGTTTGGGGGGGCTATGGCTACACCTTC. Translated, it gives CASSQVWGGYGYTF.

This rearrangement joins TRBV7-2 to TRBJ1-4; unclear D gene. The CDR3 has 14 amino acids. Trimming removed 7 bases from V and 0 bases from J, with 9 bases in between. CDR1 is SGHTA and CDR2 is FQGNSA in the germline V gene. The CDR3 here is CASKDRSTNEKLFF. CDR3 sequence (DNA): TGTGCCAGCAAAGATCGGTCAACTAATGAAAAACTGTTTTTT. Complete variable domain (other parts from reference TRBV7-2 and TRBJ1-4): GAGVSQSPSNKVTEKGKDVELRCDPISGHTALYWYRQSLGQGLEFLIYFQGNSAPDKSGLPSDRFSAERTGGSVSTLTIQRTQQEDSAVYLCASKDRSTNEKLFFGSGTQLSVL.

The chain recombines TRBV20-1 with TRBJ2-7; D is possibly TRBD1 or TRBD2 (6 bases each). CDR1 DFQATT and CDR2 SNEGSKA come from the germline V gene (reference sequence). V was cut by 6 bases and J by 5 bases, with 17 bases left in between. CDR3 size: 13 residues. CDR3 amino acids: CSAAGGHSDEQYF. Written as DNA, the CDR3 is TGCAGTGCGGCCGGGGGCCACTCGGACGAGCAGTACTTC.

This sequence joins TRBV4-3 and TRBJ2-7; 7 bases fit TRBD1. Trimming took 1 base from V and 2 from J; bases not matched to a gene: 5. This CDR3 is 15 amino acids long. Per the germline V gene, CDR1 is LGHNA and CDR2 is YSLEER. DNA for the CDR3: TGCGCCAGCAGCCAAGTCCGACAGGGCGCCTACGAGCAGTACTTC. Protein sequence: CASSQVRQGAYEQYF.

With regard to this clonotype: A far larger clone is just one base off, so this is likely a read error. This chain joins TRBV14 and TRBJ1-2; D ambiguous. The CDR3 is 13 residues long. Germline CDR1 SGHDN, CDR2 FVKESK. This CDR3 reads CASSQGANYGCTF. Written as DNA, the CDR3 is TGTGCCAGCAGCCAAGGAGCTAACTATGGCTGCACCTTC.

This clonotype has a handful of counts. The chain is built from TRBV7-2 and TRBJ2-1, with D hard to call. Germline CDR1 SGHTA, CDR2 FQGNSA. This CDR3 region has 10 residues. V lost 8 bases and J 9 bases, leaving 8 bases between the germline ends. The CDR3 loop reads CASGVAEQFF. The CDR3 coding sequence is TGTGCCAGCGGAGTAGCTGAGCAGTTCTTC. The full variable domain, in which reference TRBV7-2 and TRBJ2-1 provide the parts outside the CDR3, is GAGVSQSPSNKVTEKGKDVELRCDPISGHTALYWYRQSLGQGLEFLIYFQGNSAPDKSGLPSDRFSAERTGGSVSTLTIQRTQQEDSAVYLCASGVAEQFFGPGTRLTVL.

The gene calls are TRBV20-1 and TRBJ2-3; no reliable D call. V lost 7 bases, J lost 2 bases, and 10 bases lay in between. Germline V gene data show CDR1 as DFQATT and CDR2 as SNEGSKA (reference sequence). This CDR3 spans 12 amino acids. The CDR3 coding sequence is TGCAGTGACGAGAGTTTCACAGATACGCAGTATTTT. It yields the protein CSDESFTDTQYF.

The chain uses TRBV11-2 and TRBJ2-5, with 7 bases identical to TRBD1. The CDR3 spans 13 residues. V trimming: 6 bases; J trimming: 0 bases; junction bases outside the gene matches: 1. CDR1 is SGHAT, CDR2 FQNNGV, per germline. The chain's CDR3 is CASRTGNQETQYF. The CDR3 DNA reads TGTGCCAGCAGGACAGGGAACCAAGAGACCCAGTACTTC.

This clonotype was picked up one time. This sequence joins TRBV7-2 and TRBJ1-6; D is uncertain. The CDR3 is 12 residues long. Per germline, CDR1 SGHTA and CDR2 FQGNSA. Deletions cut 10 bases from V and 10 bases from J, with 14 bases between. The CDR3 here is CANKGGESPLHF. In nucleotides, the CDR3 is TGTGCCAACAAGGGCGGAGAGTCACCCCTCCACTTT.